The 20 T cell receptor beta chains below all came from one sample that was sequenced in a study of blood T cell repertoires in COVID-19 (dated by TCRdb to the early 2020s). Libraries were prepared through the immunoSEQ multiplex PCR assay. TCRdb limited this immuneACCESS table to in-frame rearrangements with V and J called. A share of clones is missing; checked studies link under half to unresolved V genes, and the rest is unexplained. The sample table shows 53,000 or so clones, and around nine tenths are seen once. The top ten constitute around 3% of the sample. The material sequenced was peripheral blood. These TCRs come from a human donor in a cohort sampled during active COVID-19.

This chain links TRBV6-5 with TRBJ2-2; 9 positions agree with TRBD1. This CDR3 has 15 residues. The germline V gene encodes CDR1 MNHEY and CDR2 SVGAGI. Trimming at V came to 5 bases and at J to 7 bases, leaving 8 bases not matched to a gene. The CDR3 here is CASSQQGAMIGELFF. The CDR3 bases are TGTGCCAGCAGTCAACAGGGGGCAATGATCGGGGAGCTGTTTTTT.

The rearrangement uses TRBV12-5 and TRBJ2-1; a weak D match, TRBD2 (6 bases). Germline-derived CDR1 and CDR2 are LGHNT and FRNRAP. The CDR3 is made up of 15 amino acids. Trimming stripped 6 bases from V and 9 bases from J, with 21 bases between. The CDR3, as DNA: TGTGCTAGTGGCCCGCCGGGTCCCCTCGGGGGTGAGCAGTTCTTC. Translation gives CASGPPGPLGGEQFF. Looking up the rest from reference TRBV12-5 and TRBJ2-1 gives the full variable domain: DARVTQTPRHKVTEMGQEVTMRCQPILGHNTVFWYRQTMMQGLELLAYFRNRAPLDDSGMPKDRFSAEMPDATLATLKIQPSEPRDSAVYFCASGPPGPLGGEQFFGPGTRLTVL.

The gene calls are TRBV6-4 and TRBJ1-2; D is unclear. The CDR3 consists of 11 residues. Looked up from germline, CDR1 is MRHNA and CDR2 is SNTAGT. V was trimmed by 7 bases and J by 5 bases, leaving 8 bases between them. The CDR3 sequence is CASKRRYGYTF. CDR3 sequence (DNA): TGTGCCAGCAAACGGAGATATGGCTACACCTTC.

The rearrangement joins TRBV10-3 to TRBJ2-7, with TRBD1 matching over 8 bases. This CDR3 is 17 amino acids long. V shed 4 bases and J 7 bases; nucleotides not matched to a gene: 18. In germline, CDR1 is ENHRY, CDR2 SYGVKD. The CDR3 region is CAISVFWRADRVWEQYF. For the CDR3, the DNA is TGTGCCATCAGTGTGTTTTGGCGAGCGGACAGGGTATGGGAGCAGTACTTC.

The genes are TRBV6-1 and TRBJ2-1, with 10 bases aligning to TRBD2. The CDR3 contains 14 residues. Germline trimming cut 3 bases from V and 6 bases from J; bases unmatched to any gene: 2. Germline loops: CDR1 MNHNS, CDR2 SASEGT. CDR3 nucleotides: TGTGCCAGCAGTGATTCTAGCGGGAGCAATGAGCAGTTCTTC. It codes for CASSDSSGSNEQFF.

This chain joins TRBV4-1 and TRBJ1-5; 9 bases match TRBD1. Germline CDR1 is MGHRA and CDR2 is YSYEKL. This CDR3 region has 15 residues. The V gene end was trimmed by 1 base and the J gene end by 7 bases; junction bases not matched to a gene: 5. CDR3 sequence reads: CASSQVDRGLQPQHF. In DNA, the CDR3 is TGCGCCAGCAGCCAAGTGGACAGGGGACTCCAGCCCCAGCATTTT.

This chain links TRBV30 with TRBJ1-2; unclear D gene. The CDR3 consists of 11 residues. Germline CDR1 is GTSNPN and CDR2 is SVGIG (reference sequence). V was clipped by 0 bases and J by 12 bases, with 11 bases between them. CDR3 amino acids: CAWSVGGENTF. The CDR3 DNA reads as TGTGCCTGGAGTGTAGGCGGGGAGAACACCTTC. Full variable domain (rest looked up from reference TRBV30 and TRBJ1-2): SQTIHQWPATLVQPVGSPLSLECTVEGTSNPNLYWYRQAAGRGLQLLFYSVGIGQISSEVPQNLSASRPQDRQFILSSKKLLLSDSGFYLCAWSVGGENTFGSGTRLTVV.

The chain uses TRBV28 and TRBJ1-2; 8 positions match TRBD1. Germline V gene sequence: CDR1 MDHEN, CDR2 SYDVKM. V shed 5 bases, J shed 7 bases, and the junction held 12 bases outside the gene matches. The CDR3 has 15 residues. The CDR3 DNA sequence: TGTGCCAGCAGTCCGGGACAGGCCAATCCGTCTGGCTACACCTTC. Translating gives CASSPGQANPSGYTF.

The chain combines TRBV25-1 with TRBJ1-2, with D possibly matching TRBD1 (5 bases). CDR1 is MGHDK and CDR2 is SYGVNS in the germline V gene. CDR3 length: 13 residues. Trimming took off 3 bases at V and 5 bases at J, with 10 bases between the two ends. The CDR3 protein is CASSEDTTYGYTF. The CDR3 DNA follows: TGTGCCAGCAGTGAGGACACTACTTATGGCTACACCTTC.

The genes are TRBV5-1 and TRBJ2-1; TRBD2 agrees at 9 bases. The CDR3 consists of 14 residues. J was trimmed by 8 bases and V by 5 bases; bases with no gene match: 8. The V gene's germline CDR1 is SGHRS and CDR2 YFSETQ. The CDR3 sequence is CASRLGTSMYEQFF. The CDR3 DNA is TGCGCCAGCAGGCTGGGGACTAGCATGTATGAGCAGTTCTTC.

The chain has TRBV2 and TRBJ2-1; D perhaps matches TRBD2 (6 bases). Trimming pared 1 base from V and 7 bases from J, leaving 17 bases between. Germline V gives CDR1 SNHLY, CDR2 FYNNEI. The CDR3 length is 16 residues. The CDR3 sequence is CASSEVRTGVRNEQFF. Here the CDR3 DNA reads TGTGCCAGCAGTGAAGTGCGAACGGGGGTTAGGAATGAGCAGTTCTTC.

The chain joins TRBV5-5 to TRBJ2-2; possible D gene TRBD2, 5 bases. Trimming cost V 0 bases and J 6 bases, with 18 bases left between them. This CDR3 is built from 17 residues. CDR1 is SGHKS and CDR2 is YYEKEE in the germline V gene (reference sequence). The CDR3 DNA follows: TGTGCCAGCAGCTTGGTCCGCCCGGGAAGAGGTCCCGGGGAGCTGTTTTTT. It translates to CASSLVRPGRGPGELFF.

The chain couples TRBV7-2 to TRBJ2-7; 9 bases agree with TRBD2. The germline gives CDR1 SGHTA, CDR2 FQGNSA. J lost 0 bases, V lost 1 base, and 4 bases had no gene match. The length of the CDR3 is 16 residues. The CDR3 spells CASSLVGSGSSYEQYF. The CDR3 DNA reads TGTGCCAGCAGCTTAGTGGGTAGCGGGAGCTCCTACGAGCAGTACTTC.

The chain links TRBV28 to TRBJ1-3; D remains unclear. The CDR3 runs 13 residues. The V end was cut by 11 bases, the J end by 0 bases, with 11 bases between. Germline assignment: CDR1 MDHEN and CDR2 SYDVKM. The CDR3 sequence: CASRIGSGNTIYF. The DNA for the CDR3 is TGTGCCTCGAGAATTGGCTCTGGAAACACCATATATTTT.

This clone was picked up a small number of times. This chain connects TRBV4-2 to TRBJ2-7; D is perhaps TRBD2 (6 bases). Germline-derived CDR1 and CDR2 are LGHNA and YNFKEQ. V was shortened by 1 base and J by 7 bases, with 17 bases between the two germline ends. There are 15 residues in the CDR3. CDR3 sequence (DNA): TGTGCCAGCAGCCAAGGACCTGAAGGGGCGGGGGAGCAGTACTTC. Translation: CASSQGPEGAGEQYF.

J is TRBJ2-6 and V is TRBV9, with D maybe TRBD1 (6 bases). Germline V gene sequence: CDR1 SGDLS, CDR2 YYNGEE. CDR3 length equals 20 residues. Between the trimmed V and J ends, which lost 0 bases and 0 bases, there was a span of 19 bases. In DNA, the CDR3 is TGTGCCAGCAGCGTAGTGCCTCGCAGGGGCCCCAGCTCTGGGGCCAACGTCCTGACTTTC. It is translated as CASSVVPRRGPSSGANVLTF.

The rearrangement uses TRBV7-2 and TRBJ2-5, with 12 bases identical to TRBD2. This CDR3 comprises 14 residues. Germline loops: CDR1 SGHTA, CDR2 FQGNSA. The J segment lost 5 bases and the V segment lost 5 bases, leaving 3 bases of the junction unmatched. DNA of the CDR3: TGTGCCAGCAGCCTTACTAGCGGGGGGGAGACCCAGTACTTC. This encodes CASSLTSGGETQYF.

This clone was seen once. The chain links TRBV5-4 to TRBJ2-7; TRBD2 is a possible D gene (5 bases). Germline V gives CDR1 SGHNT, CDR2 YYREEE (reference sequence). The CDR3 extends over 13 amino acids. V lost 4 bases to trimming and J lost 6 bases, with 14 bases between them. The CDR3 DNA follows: TGTGCCAGCAGCGCCGGACTGGAGTTCGAGCAGTACTTC. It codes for CASSAGLEFEQYF.

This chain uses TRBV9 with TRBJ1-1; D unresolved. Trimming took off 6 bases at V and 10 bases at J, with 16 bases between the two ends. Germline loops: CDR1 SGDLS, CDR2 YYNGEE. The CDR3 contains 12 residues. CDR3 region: CASTSVTEGAFF. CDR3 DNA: TGTGCCAGCACCTCCGTAACAGAAGGAGCTTTCTTT.

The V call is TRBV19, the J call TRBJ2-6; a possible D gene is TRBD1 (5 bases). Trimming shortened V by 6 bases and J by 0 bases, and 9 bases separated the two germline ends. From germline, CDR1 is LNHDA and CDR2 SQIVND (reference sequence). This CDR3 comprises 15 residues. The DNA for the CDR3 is TGTGCCAGTAGAGGGGCCCTCTCTGGGGCCAACGTCCTGACTTTC. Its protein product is CASRGALSGANVLTF.